The source of this TCR beta chain is a study of human T cells and chemical hapten exposure. The study's findings and limits: In the PT1 data, expanded TCR counts showed a positive correlation with patch test score.

Via MiXCR, TCRdb re-called the RACE reads, giving one row per CDR3 protein. The table includes 180,000 or so distinct CDR3 sequences, almost 30% detected once. Germline loops: CDR1 SEHNR, CDR2 FQNEAQ (reference sequence). After removal of 2 bases from V and 1 base from J, the junction contained 6 bases not matched to a gene. CDR3 length equals 16 residues. The table lists this clonotype with a count of one. Its target is unknown. Noted time point: pre-sensitization, week 0. Treatment meaning: therapeutic diphenylcyclopropenone sensitization with weekly scalp DPC. The TCR sequence derives from a woman aged 25 to 39 with alopecia areata. Some clones in this sample may be carry-over from other donors' samples. The input for sequencing was whole blood, taken in connection with sensitization to the hapten diphenylcyclopropenone (DPC). This chain uses TRBV7-9 with TRBJ1-1, with 8 bases matching TRBD1. The CDR3 DNA follows: TGTGCCAGCAGCTTAACCGGGACAGGCGAGAACACTGAAGCTTTCTTT. This sequence encodes CASSLTGTGENTEAFF.